The sequence of this T cell receptor (beta chain) was determined in a study of cytotoxic CD8 clonotypes in ibrutinib-treated CLL. Losses at the gene ends were 5 bases for V and 4 bases for J; bases not matched to a gene: 2. The CDR3 totals 13 residues. From germline, CDR1 is MNHNY and CDR2 SVGAGI (reference sequence). In the case of this clone: The antigen remains undetermined.

Target depth was 1 in 200,000 to 1 in 1 million T cells, about 10x per clonotype. Sequencing was performed with immunoSEQ multiplex PCR; in TCRdb, only in-frame clones are kept and a portion is missing. The table has about 27,000 clones, roughly 85% seen once; the top ten hold approximately 8%. About 2 micrograms of genomic DNA (from cryopreserved PBMCs) were used for TCR beta libraries. Study observations and caveats: Shared public clonotypes were rare, and on treatment they either got smaller or stayed the same. Baseline-level clonality went beyond age-matched healthy donors and moved in step with circulating CD8+ T-cell counts.

The V and J genes are TRBV6-6 and TRBJ1-2; 9 bases agree with TRBD1. The sequence was collected from a human donor with chronic lymphocytic leukemia. Sequencing used PBMCs, obtained after 24 months of ibrutinib treatment. The chain's CDR3 is CASSQGQGYGYTF. The DNA of the CDR3 is TGTGCCAGCAGTCAGGGACAGGGCTATGGCTACACCTTC.